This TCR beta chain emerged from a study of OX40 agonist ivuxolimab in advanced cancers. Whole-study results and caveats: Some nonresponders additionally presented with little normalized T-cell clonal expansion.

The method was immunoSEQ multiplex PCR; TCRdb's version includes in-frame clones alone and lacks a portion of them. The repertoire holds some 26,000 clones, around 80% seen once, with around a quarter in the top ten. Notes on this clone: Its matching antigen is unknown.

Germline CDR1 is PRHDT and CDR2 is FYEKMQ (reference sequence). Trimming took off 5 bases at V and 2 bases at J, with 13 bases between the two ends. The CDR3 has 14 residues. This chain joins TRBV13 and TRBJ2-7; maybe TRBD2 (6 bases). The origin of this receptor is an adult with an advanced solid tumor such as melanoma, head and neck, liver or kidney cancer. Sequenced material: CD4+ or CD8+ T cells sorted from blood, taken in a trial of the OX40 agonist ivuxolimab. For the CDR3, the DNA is TGTGCCAGCAGCCTGCGGGACTTGCCCTACGAGCAGTACTTC. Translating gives CASSLRDLPYEQYF.